The 15 T cell receptor beta chains below come from one sample, sequenced in a study of blood T cell repertoires in COVID-19. Here immunoSEQ multiplex PCR was the method, and the copy in TCRdb shows in-frame clones only, minus some. The sample yields about 17,000 clones, over 85% seen once. Specimen: peripheral blood. The receptor source for this set is a human donor in a cohort sampled during active COVID-19.

The V and J genes are TRBV5-1 and TRBJ2-5, with D possibly being TRBD1 (6 bases). The CDR3 is 14 residues long. V lost 3 bases and J lost 1, with 10 bases in between. The germline V gene encodes CDR1 SGHRS and CDR2 YFSETQ. CDR3 region: CASSYGTSQETQYF. The CDR3 DNA reads as TGCGCCAGCAGCTACGGGACAAGCCAAGAGACCCAGTACTTC.

The CDR3 loop is CASSSQAGPSYEQYF. In DNA form, the CDR3 reads TGCGCCAGCAGCTCCCAAGCGGGCCCCTCCTACGAGCAGTACTTC. The chain couples TRBV5-1 to TRBJ2-7, with TRBD2 as a possible D gene (6 bases). This CDR3 is 15 amino acids long. Germline V gene lookup returns CDR1 SGHRS and CDR2 YFSETQ. V lost 3 bases and J 0 bases, leaving 13 bases between the germline ends.

The count of this clone is one. The chain carries TRBV4-1 and TRBJ1-6; D gene ambiguous. The CDR3 spans 16 residues. From germline, CDR1 is MGHRA and CDR2 YSYEKL. Trimming took off 0 bases at V and 6 bases at J, with 12 bases between the two ends. CDR3 in amino acids: CASSQDSVLFNSPLHF. CDR3 coding DNA: TGCGCCAGCAGCCAAGATTCAGTGCTCTTTAATTCACCCCTCCACTTT.

CDR3 amino acids: CASSLVLGGVSYGYTF. The CDR3 bases are TGCGCCAGCAGCTTGGTCCTAGGAGGGGTTAGCTATGGCTACACCTTC. This sequence joins TRBV5-1 and TRBJ1-2, with D possibly being TRBD1 (5 bases). The germline V gene encodes CDR1 SGHRS and CDR2 YFSETQ. Between the trimmed V and J ends, which lost 0 bases and 4 bases, there was a span of 16 bases. CDR3 length: 16 residues.

The count of this clone is one. The chain links TRBV19 to TRBJ1-1; 7 positions match TRBD1. J was trimmed by 4 bases and V by 7 bases; bases with no gene match: 9. This CDR3 is built from 14 residues. From germline, CDR1 is LNHDA and CDR2 SQIVND (reference sequence). CDR3 loop: CASKHGTVGTEAFF. The CDR3 bases are TGTGCCAGTAAACACGGGACAGTGGGCACTGAAGCTTTCTTT. The complete variable domain, with remaining parts taken from reference TRBV19 and TRBJ1-1, reads DGGITQSPKYLFRKEGQNVTLSCEQNLNHDAMYWYRQDPGQGLRLIYYSQIVNDFQKGDIAEGYSVSREKKESFPLTVTSAQKNPTAFYLCASKHGTVGTEAFFGQGTRLTVV.

This chain links TRBV19 with TRBJ1-1; tentatively, D is TRBD1 (5 bases). This CDR3 is built from 15 residues. V was clipped by 9 bases and J by 3 bases, with 20 bases between them. Germline-derived CDR1 and CDR2 are LNHDA and SQIVND (reference sequence). The CDR3 DNA reads as TGTGCCAGACAGGTAATGGGGCCCTGGGACACTGAAGCTTTCTTT. Protein: CARQVMGPWDTEAFF.

This chain joins TRBV5-1 and TRBJ2-2; D not resolved. V lost 3 bases and J 5 bases, leaving 8 bases between the germline ends. The germline V gene has CDR1 SGHRS and CDR2 YFSETQ. The CDR3 sequence is 13 residues long. The CDR3 DNA reads as TGCGCCAGCAGCTCCTCAGTGACCGGGGAGCTGTTTTTT. Translated: CASSSSVTGELFF.

CDR3 residues: CASTQGPYGYTF. CDR3 DNA sequence: TGTGCCAGCACGCAGGGTCCCTATGGCTACACCTTC. The chain uses TRBV28 and TRBJ1-2; a weak D match, TRBD1 (5 bases). CDR1 and CDR2 (germline): MDHEN, SYDVKM. This CDR3 contains 12 residues. The V end was cut by 7 bases, the J end by 4 bases, with 10 bases between.

The chain links TRBV5-1 to TRBJ2-5, with 13 bases identical to TRBD2. In germline, CDR1 is SGHRS, CDR2 YFSETQ. The CDR3 loop spans 17 amino acids. V was pared by 0 bases and J by 7 bases, with 9 bases of the junction left unmatched. As DNA, the CDR3 is TGCGCCAGCAGCTTGGCGGGGACTAGCGGGGCCGAGGGGACCCAGTACTTC. The encoded protein is CASSLAGTSGAEGTQYF.

This clone was counted a single time. This chain connects TRBV14 to TRBJ2-3; TRBD2 matches 11 bases. CDR3 length: 15 residues. Trimming took 4 bases from V and 5 from J; bases not matched to a gene: 5. From germline, CDR1 is SGHDN and CDR2 FVKESK. CDR3 coding DNA: TGTGCCAGCAGCCGACTAGCGGGGACGGGAGATACGCAGTATTTT. Its translation: CASSRLAGTGDTQYF.

V is TRBV10-1 and J is TRBJ2-5; D might be TRBD1 (6 bases). Trimming pared 0 bases from V and 1 base from J, leaving 9 bases between. This CDR3 spans 15 amino acids. In germline, CDR1 is WNHNN, CDR2 SYGVQD (reference sequence). The CDR3 loop reads CASSESGDTQETQYF. The DNA of the CDR3 is TGCGCCAGCAGTGAGTCAGGGGACACCCAAGAGACCCAGTACTTC.

V is TRBV15 and J is TRBJ2-7, with D uncertain. From germline, CDR1 is LNHNV and CDR2 YYDKDF (reference sequence). This CDR3 region has 17 residues. V dropped 1 base and J dropped 1 base, with 17 bases sitting between them. In nucleotides, the CDR3 is TGTGCCACCAGCAGAGGGAGAACTACCGTCGAATCCTACGAGCAGTACTTC. This translates into CATSRGRTTVESYEQYF.

The chain carries TRBV9 and TRBJ2-3; 8 nucleotides line up with TRBD2. J was trimmed by 3 bases and V by 4 bases; bases with no gene match: 7. The CDR3 is 15 amino acids. The V gene's germline CDR1 is SGDLS and CDR2 YYNGEE. The CDR3: CASSPREGSTDTQYF. The CDR3 DNA sequence: TGTGCCAGCAGCCCCCGGGAGGGCTCGACAGATACGCAGTATTTT. Looking up the rest from reference TRBV9 and TRBJ2-3 gives the full variable domain: DSGVTQTPKHLITATGQRVTLRCSPRSGDLSVYWYQQSLDQGLQFLIQYYNGEERAKGNILERFSAQQFPDLHSELNLSSLELGDSALYFCASSPREGSTDTQYFGPGTRLTVL.

The chain has TRBV4-1 and TRBJ1-1; D unclear. CDR1 and CDR2 from the germline V gene are MGHRA and YSYEKL. There are 17 residues in the CDR3. V was trimmed by 0 bases and J by 0 bases, leaving 14 bases between them. The CDR3, as DNA: TGCGCCAGCAGCCAAGAACCACTACCCCAAATGAACACTGAAGCTTTCTTT. It is translated as CASSQEPLPQMNTEAFF.

This sequence joins TRBV5-1 and TRBJ2-7, with 14 bases lining up with TRBD2. The length of the CDR3 is 15 residues. CDR1 and CDR2 from the germline V gene are SGHRS and YFSETQ. V was clipped by 3 bases and J by 5 bases; unmatched bases: 4. CDR3 DNA: TGCGCCAGCAGCTATGGGACTAGCGGGAGTCACGAGCAGTACTTC. Its translation is CASSYGTSGSHEQYF.